This TCR beta chain was captured by sequencing in a study of monozygotic twins with inflammatory bowel disease. Reanalyzing the 5' RACE reads, TCRdb keeps one entry per CDR3 protein, without DNA. The ten most abundant clones cover roughly 2.4% of a sample with 160,000 or so distinct CDR3 sequences. This clonotype was obtained from a human donor with ulcerative colitis or Crohn's disease, or a healthy co-twin of an affected twin (not recorded which). Sequenced material: blood.

CDR3 residues: CASTKEASGRYTEAFF. This chain joins TRBV28 and TRBJ1-1. The CDR3 has 16 residues. The germline V gene has CDR1 MDHEN and CDR2 SYDVKM.